The 16 T cell receptor beta chains presented below share a single source sample, sequenced in a study of blood T cell repertoires in COVID-19. The method was immunoSEQ multiplex PCR; TCRdb's version includes in-frame clones alone and lacks a portion of them. The sample records roughly 50,000 clones, 84% being singletons. Sequences were obtained from peripheral blood. All receptors derive from a man aged 50 to 60 with acute or convalescent COVID-19.

This clone showed up just once. In DNA, the CDR3 is TGTGCCAGCAGCATCCGGACAGGGGGCCGCAATCAGCCCCAGCATTTT. It yields the protein CASSIRTGGRNQPQHF. This chain connects TRBV11-3 to TRBJ1-5; 11 positions match TRBD1. The germline V gene has CDR1 SGHNT and CDR2 YENEEA. V lost 5 bases, J lost 2 bases, and 5 bases stayed unmatched. The CDR3 is made up of 16 amino acids.

The CDR3 region is CASSFWPYEQYF. The CDR3 coding sequence is TGTGCCAGCAGCTTTTGGCCCTACGAGCAGTACTTC. The chain combines TRBV11-2 with TRBJ2-7, with D hard to call. Deletions cut 3 bases from V and 2 bases from J, with 5 bases between. Germline-derived CDR1 and CDR2 are SGHAT and FQNNGV. The CDR3 sequence is 12 residues long.

V is TRBV5-1 and J is TRBJ2-3; TRBD2 matches 13 bases. Germline lookup yields CDR1 SGHRS and CDR2 YFSETQ. The CDR3 is 15 amino acids. V was pared by 7 bases and J by 4 bases, with 6 bases of the junction left unmatched. The CDR3 nucleotides read TGCGCCAGCGGCACTAGCGGGGGGGATGCAGATACGCAGTATTTT. Translation gives CASGTSGGDADTQYF.

The genes are TRBV15 and TRBJ2-2, with 9 bases lining up with TRBD2. The germline CDR1 and CDR2 sequences are LNHNV and YYDKDF (reference sequence). This CDR3 is built from 18 residues. The J segment lost 4 bases and the V segment lost 1 base, leaving 10 bases of the junction unmatched. CDR3 sequence (DNA): TGTGCCACCAGCAGAGGATGGGGCGGGAGGGCGACCACCGGGGAGCTGTTTTTT. Its protein is CATSRGWGGRATTGELFF. Variable domain in full (rest from reference TRBV15 and TRBJ2-2): DAMVIQNPRYQVTQFGKPVTLSCSQTLNHNVMYWYQQKSSQAPKLLFHYYDKDFNNEADTPDNFQSRRPNTSFCFLDIRSPGLGDTAMYLCATSRGWGGRATTGELFFGEGSRLTVL.

The rearrangement links TRBV19 to TRBJ1-3, with a possible D match to TRBD1 (6 bases). V was cut by 4 bases and J by 1 base, with 11 bases left in between. Germline values: CDR1 LNHDA, CDR2 SQIVND (reference sequence). This CDR3 comprises 15 residues. The CDR3 loop is CASSTTGSSGNTIYF. CDR3 DNA: TGTGCCAGTAGTACGACAGGTTCGTCTGGAAACACCATATATTTT.

The V and J genes are TRBV9 and TRBJ1-1; TRBD1 aligns across 7 bases. CDR1 is SGDLS and CDR2 is YYNGEE in the germline V gene. The CDR3 is 13 amino acids. The trim removed 2 bases at V and 4 bases at J, leaving 2 bases unmatched. CDR3 sequence: CASSVGTATEAFF. The CDR3 bases are TGTGCCAGCAGCGTCGGGACAGCCACTGAAGCTTTCTTT.

The chain employs TRBV6-5 and TRBJ1-4; 9 nucleotides agree with TRBD1. The CDR3 length is 15 residues. With 5 bases clipped from V and 4 bases from J, the junction kept 5 bases outside the gene matches. Germline V gives CDR1 MNHEY, CDR2 SVGAGI. Here the CDR3 DNA reads TGTGCCAGCAGTCCACCGGGACAGGGTAATGAAAAACTGTTTTTT. Translation gives CASSPPGQGNEKLFF.

CDR3 in amino acids: CASSVASGELFF. Here the CDR3 DNA reads TGTGCCAGCAGCGTAGCTTCCGGGGAGCTGTTTTTT. The V call is TRBV9, the J call TRBJ2-2; D unclear. This CDR3 spans 12 amino acids. V lost 0 bases to trimming and J lost 6 bases, with 3 bases between them. Germline V gene lookup returns CDR1 SGDLS and CDR2 YYNGEE.

This clone appeared a single time. The chain has TRBV27 and TRBJ2-4; a possible D gene is TRBD2 (5 bases). Deletions cut 2 bases from V and 3 bases from J, with 11 bases between. The CDR3 is 15 residues long. The germline CDR1 and CDR2 sequences are MNHEY and SMNVEV (reference sequence). The CDR3 coding sequence is TGTGCCAGCAGTTTACTAGCTGGGGTCAAAAACATTCAGTACTTC. Amino acids: CASSLLAGVKNIQYF.

The chain couples TRBV7-9 to TRBJ2-7, with TRBD2 matching over 7 bases. From germline, CDR1 is SEHNR and CDR2 FQNEAQ (reference sequence). V lost 4 bases to trimming and J lost 9 bases; unmatched junction nucleotides: 6. This CDR3 contains 12 residues. The chain's CDR3 is CASSWGGDWQYF. DNA of the CDR3: TGTGCCAGCAGCTGGGGGGGAGATTGGCAGTACTTC.

V gene TRBV6-1 combines with J gene TRBJ2-1, with 7 positions matching TRBD1. CDR1 MNHNS and CDR2 SASEGT come from the germline V gene. Trimming cost V 9 bases and J 4 bases; bases outside gene matches: 9. This CDR3 has 14 amino acids. Here the CDR3 DNA reads TGTGCCAGTCACCCGGGACAGTTTTACAATGAGCAGTTCTTC. It yields the protein CASHPGQFYNEQFF.

The chain has TRBV12-3 or TRBV12-4 and TRBJ2-1; possible D gene TRBD2, 5 bases. This CDR3 comprises 11 residues. The V end was cut by 5 bases, the J end by 8 bases, with 7 bases between. CDR3 sequence: CASSLGDEQFF. In DNA form, the CDR3 reads TGTGCCAGCAGTCTCGGGGATGAGCAGTTCTTC.

V is TRBV9 and J is TRBJ1-5, with D tentatively TRBD1 (6 bases). The length of the CDR3 is 14 residues. The V gene's germline CDR1 is SGDLS and CDR2 YYNGEE. V was shortened by 0 bases and J by 4 bases, with 8 bases between the two germline ends. The CDR3 DNA reads as TGTGCCAGCAGCGTAGGACAGGAGAATCAGCCCCAGCATTTT. This gives the protein CASSVGQENQPQHF.

The chain combines TRBV6-5 with TRBJ2-7; TRBD1 might be the D (5 bases). The CDR3 has 15 residues. CDR1 and CDR2 (germline): MNHEY, SVGAGI. With 6 bases removed from V and 3 bases from J, the gap between germline ends came to 18 bases. The CDR3 DNA follows: TGTGCCAGCAGAACCGTCGAGGACACAGACTACGAGCAGTACTTC. Amino acid sequence: CASRTVEDTDYEQYF.

The rearrangement links TRBV27 to TRBJ1-1; TRBD1 aligns across 11 bases. The germline gives CDR1 MNHEY, CDR2 SMNVEV (reference sequence). The V and J ends lost 2 bases and 5 bases, in that order; junction bases with no gene match: 7. The CDR3 covers 16 residues. The CDR3 DNA reads as TGTGCCAGCAGTTTAAACACGGACAGGGGGCGAACTGAAGCTTTCTTT. This gives the protein CASSLNTDRGRTEAFF.

This clone was counted a single time. The V gene is TRBV7-9, the J gene TRBJ2-7; TRBD1 matches 7 bases. CDR1 is SEHNR and CDR2 is FQNEAQ in the germline V gene (reference sequence). CDR3 length: 16 residues. V shed 0 bases, J shed 6 bases, and the junction held 11 bases outside the gene matches. CDR3 loop: CASSLAQTGLSGEQYF. DNA for the CDR3: TGTGCCAGCAGCTTAGCGCAGACAGGGTTATCGGGCGAGCAGTACTTC.